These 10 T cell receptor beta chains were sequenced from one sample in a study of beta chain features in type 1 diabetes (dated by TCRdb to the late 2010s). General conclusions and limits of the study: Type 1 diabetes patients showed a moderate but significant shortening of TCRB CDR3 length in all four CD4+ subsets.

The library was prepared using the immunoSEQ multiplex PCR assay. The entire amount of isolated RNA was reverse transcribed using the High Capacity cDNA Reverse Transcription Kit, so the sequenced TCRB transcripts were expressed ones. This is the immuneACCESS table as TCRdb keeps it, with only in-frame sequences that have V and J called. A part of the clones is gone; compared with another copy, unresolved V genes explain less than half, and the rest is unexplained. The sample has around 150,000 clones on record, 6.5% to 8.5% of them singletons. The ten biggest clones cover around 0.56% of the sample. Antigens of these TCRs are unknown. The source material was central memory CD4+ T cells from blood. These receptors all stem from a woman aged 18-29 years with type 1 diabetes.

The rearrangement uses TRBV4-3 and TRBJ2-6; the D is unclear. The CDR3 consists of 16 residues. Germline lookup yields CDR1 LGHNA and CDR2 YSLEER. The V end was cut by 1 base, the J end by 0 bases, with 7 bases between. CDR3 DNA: TGCGCCAGCAGCCAAGGGCGGATCTCTGGGGCCAACGTCCTGACTTTC. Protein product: CASSQGRISGANVLTF.

CDR3: CATSRGSYNEKLFF. The CDR3 DNA follows: TGTGCCACCAGCAGGGGCAGTTATAATGAAAAACTGTTTTTT. The genes are TRBV15 and TRBJ1-4; D remains unclear. Germline values: CDR1 LNHNV, CDR2 YYDKDF (reference sequence). This CDR3 contains 14 residues. V lost 3 bases to trimming and J lost 4 bases, with 9 bases between them.

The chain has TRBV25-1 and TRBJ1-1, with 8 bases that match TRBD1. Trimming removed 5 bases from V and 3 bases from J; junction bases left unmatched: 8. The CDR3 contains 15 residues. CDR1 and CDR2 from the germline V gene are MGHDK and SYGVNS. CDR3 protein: CASSPVDRAHTEAFF. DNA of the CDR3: TGTGCCAGCAGTCCGGTGGACAGGGCACACACTGAAGCTTTCTTT. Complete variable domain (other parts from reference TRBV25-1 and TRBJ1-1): EADIYQTPRYLVIGTGKKITLECSQTMGHDKMYWYQQDPGMELHLIHYSYGVNSTEKGDLSSESTVSRIRTEHFPLTLESARPSHTSQYLCASSPVDRAHTEAFFGQGTRLTVV.

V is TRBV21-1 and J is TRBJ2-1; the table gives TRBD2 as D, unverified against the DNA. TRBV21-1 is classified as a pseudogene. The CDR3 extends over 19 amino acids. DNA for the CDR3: TGTGCCAGCAGCAACTCCCGTCATTGCGGGGGGGTTAAGGTAGATGAGCAGTTCTTC. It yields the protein CASSNSRHCGGVKVDEQFF.

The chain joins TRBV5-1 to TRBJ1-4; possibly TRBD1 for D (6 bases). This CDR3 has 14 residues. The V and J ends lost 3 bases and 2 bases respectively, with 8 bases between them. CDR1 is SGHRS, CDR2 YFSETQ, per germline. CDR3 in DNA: TGCGCCAGCAGCTCGCAGGGGACTAATGAAAAACTGTTTTTT. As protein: CASSSQGTNEKLFF. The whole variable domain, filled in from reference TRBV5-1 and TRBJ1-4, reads KAGVTQTPRYLIKTRGQQVTLSCSPISGHRSVSWYQQTPGQGLQFLFEYFSETQRNKGNFPGRFSGRQFSNSRSEMNVSTLELGDSALYLCASSSQGTNEKLFFGSGTQLSVL.

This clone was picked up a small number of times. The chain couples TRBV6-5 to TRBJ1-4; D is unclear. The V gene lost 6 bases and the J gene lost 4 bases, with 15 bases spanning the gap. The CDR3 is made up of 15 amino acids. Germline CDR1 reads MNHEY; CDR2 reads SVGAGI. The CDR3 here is CASSLEAGFNEKLFF. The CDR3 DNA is TGTGCCAGCAGCCTGGAAGCAGGCTTTAATGAAAAACTGTTTTTT.

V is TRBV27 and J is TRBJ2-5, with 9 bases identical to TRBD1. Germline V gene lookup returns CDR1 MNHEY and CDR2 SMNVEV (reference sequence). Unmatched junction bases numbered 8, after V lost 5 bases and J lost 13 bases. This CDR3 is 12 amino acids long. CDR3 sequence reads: CASSHGQGRWYF. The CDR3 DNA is TGTGCCAGCAGTCACGGACAGGGGAGGTGGTACTTC.

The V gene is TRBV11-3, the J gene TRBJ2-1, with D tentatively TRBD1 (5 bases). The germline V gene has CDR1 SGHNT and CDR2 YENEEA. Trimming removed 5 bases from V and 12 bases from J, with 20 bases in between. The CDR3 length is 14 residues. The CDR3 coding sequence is TGTGCCAGCAGCCCCTCGCGGACAACCTCAAGGCAGTTCTTC. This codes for CASSPSRTTSRQFF.

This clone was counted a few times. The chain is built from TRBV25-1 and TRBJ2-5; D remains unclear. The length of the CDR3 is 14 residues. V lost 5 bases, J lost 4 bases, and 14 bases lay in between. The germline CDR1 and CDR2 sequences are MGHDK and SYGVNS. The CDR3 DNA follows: TGTGCCAGCAGTAGCCCAGACATAACAGAGACCCAGTACTTC. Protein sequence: CASSSPDITETQYF.

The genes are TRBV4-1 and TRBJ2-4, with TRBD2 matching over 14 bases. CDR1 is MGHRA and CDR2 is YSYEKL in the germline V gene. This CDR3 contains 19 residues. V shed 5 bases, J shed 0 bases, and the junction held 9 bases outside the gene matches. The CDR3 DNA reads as TGCGCCAGCAGCACACGACTAGCGGGGGGGCCTGGAGCCAAAAACATTCAGTACTTC. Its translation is CASSTRLAGGPGAKNIQYF.